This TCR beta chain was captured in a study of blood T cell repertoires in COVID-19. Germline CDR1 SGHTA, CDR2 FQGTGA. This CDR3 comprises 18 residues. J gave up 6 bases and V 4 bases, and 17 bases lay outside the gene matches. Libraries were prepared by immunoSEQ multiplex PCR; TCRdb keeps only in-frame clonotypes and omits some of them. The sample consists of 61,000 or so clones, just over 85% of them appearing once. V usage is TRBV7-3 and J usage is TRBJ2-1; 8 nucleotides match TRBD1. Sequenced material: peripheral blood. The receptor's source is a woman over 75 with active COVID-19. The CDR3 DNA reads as TGTGCCAGCAGCTCGCCCCAGGGGAGGACAGGGACTGCCAATGAGCAGTTCTTC. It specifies CASSSPQGRTGTANEQFF. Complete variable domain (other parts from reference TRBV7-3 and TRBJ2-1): GAGVSQTPSNKVTEKGKYVELRCDPISGHTALYWYRQSLGQGPEFLIYFQGTGAADDSGLPNDRFFAVRPEGSVSTLKIQRTERGDSAVYLCASSSPQGRTGTANEQFFGPGTRLTVL.